These T cell receptor beta chains were read from a single sample in a study of OX40 agonist ivuxolimab in advanced cancers. Using immunoSEQ multiplex PCR, the repertoire was profiled, and TCRdb retains in-frame clones only, with some absent. The table shows 20,000 or so clones, with around four fifths occurring only once. Material: CD4+ or CD8+ T cells sorted from blood, obtained in a trial of the OX40 agonist ivuxolimab. The receptor source for this set is an adult with an advanced solid tumor such as melanoma, head and neck, liver or kidney cancer. CDR3s include the opening cysteine and the closing phenylalanine or tryptophan. A D gene is named only where the DNA matches it firmly. Clone size is shown for a subset of rows, as once, few, many or a class of expanded clone.

v_call: TRBV19
j_call: TRBJ2-1
clone_size: few
d_call: NA
cdr3_nt: TGTGCCAGTAGTATTCTGAGCGTTTTCGTTAGCTCCTACAATGAGCAGTTCTTC
cdr3_aa: CASSILSVFVSSYNEQFF

v_call: TRBV19
j_call: TRBJ2-5
clone_size: once
d_call: TRBD1
cdr3_nt: TGTGCCAGTAGTATAGTCCGGACAGGCCCTCAAGAGACCCAGTACTTC
cdr3_aa: CASSIVRTGPQETQYF

v_call: TRBV5-8
j_call: TRBJ1-3
clone_size: NA
d_call: NA
cdr3_nt: TGTGCCAGCAGCTTGGTCGGGGTGATGAACTCTGGAAACACCATATATTTT
cdr3_aa: CASSLVGVMNSGNTIYF

v_call: TRBV5-4
j_call: TRBJ2-1
clone_size: NA
d_call: TRBD2
cdr3_nt: TGTGCCAGCAGCTTGGGTGGAGGGACTAGCTTTTACAATGAGCAGTTCTTC
cdr3_aa: CASSLGGGTSFYNEQFF

v_call: TRBV5-6
j_call: TRBJ1-1
clone_size: NA
d_call: NA
cdr3_nt: TGTGCCAGCAGCTTTGTGGCCGACACTGAAGCTTTCTTT
cdr3_aa: CASSFVADTEAFF

v_call: TRBV7-9
j_call: TRBJ2-7
clone_size: few
d_call: NA
cdr3_nt: TGTGCCAGCAGCTACTCTCAGGGCTACGAGCAGTACTTC
cdr3_aa: CASSYSQGYEQYF

v_call: TRBV2
j_call: TRBJ2-5
clone_size: NA
d_call: TRBD2
cdr3_nt: TGTGCCAGCAGCCGTCGGGGTAGCGGGGGGCCGGAAGAGACCCAGTACTTC
cdr3_aa: CASSRRGSGGPEETQYF

v_call: TRBV10-3
j_call: TRBJ1-4
clone_size: NA
d_call: NA
cdr3_nt: TGTGCCATCAGTGAGGGGGGGCCCGGGACAATCAATGAAAAACTGTTTTTT
cdr3_aa: CAISEGGPGTINEKLFF

v_call: TRBV9
j_call: TRBJ2-2
clone_size: NA
d_call: TRBD2
cdr3_nt: TGTGCCAGCAGCCTAGCGGGGGGTCCGACCGGGGAGCTGTTTTTT
cdr3_aa: CASSLAGGPTGELFF

v_call: TRBV19
j_call: TRBJ2-6
clone_size: large
d_call: TRBD1
cdr3_nt: TGTGCCAGTAGTATAGATCTATTTGGGACAGGCGTTTTCGCGGCCAACGTCCTGACTTTC
cdr3_aa: CASSIDLFGTGVFAANVLTF

v_call: TRBV10-2
j_call: TRBJ1-6
clone_size: few
d_call: NA
cdr3_nt: TGCGCCAGCAGTGAGTACCCCCCGACAGTGTATAATTCACCCCTCCACTTT
cdr3_aa: CASSEYPPTVYNSPLHF

v_call: TRBV4-1
j_call: TRBJ2-5
clone_size: once
d_call: TRBD2
cdr3_nt: TGCGCCAGCAGCTCAACTAGCGGGAAGGCCCAGTACTTC
cdr3_aa: CASSSTSGKAQYF

v_call: TRBV7-9
j_call: TRBJ1-1
clone_size: NA
d_call: NA
cdr3_nt: TGTGCCAGCAGCTCCCCATTCTTGAGAGCCACTGAAGCTTTCTTT
cdr3_aa: CASSSPFLRATEAFF

v_call: TRBV15
j_call: TRBJ2-1
clone_size: few
d_call: TRBD2
cdr3_nt: TGTGCCACCAGCTATGAATTAGCGGGTTACAATGAGCAGTTCTTC
cdr3_aa: CATSYELAGYNEQFF

v_call: TRBV4-3
j_call: TRBJ1-1
clone_size: NA
d_call: NA
cdr3_nt: TGCGCCAGCAGCCAAGATGGTAGGGGCCCAACGGGGACTGAAGCTTTCTTT
cdr3_aa: CASSQDGRGPTGTEAFF

v_call: TRBV4-3
j_call: TRBJ2-4
clone_size: NA
d_call: TRBD2
cdr3_nt: TGCGCCAGCAGCCAAGGACATAGCGGGGGGGCCAGAAGGAACATTCAGTACTTC
cdr3_aa: CASSQGHSGGARRNIQYF

v_call: TRBV5-1
j_call: TRBJ2-3
clone_size: NA
d_call: TRBD2
cdr3_nt: TGCGCCAGCAGCTTGGGAGCGGGAAGCACAGATACGCAGTATTTT
cdr3_aa: CASSLGAGSTDTQYF

v_call: TRBV9
j_call: TRBJ2-5
clone_size: NA
d_call: NA
cdr3_nt: TGTGCCAGCAGCGTAGAGGGGGAGGGGACAACCATACAAGAGACCCAGTACTTC
cdr3_aa: CASSVEGEGTTIQETQYF

v_call: TRBV7-8
j_call: TRBJ2-2
clone_size: once
d_call: TRBD1
cdr3_nt: TGTGCCAGCAGCTTAGGGGACAGGGGCACCGGGGAGCTGTTTTTT
cdr3_aa: CASSLGDRGTGELFF

v_call: TRBV11-2
j_call: TRBJ2-7
clone_size: NA
d_call: TRBD2
cdr3_nt: TGTGCCAGCAGCTTGGGCGGGAGGGCCACCTACGAGCAGTACTTC
cdr3_aa: CASSLGGRATYEQYF

v_call: TRBV7-6
j_call: TRBJ2-1
clone_size: NA
d_call: TRBD2
cdr3_nt: TGTGCCAGCAGCTTAGCGGGCGGGGGGACCTCCTACAATGAGCAGTTCTTC
cdr3_aa: CASSLAGGGTSYNEQFF

v_call: TRBV9
j_call: TRBJ2-3
clone_size: NA
d_call: NA
cdr3_nt: TGTGCCAGCAGCGTAGGTGTCGATAGCACAGATACGCAGTATTTT
cdr3_aa: CASSVGVDSTDTQYF

v_call: TRBV4-1
j_call: TRBJ2-3
clone_size: once
d_call: NA
cdr3_nt: TGCGCCAGCAGCCAAGTATTCACAGATACGCAGTATTTT
cdr3_aa: CASSQVFTDTQYF

v_call: TRBV4-2
j_call: TRBJ2-1
clone_size: NA
d_call: TRBD2
cdr3_nt: TGTGCCAGCAGCCAGGAAGTGAGCGGGAGGGAGCAGTTCTTC
cdr3_aa: CASSQEVSGREQFF

v_call: TRBV28
j_call: TRBJ2-1
clone_size: NA
d_call: TRBD2
cdr3_nt: TGTGCCAGCAAGGGACTAGCGGGAACTAATGAGCAGTTCTTC
cdr3_aa: CASKGLAGTNEQFF

v_call: TRBV4-1
j_call: TRBJ1-2
clone_size: NA
d_call: TRBD1
cdr3_nt: TGCGCCAGCAGCCAACTCCAGACAGGGGAGCAGGGCTACACCTTC
cdr3_aa: CASSQLQTGEQGYTF

v_call: TRBV10-1
j_call: TRBJ2-7
clone_size: NA
d_call: NA
cdr3_nt: TGCGCCAGCAGGAGGGCCGGGTTCTACGAGCAGTACTTC
cdr3_aa: CASRRAGFYEQYF

v_call: TRBV7-9
j_call: TRBJ1-1
clone_size: once
d_call: NA
cdr3_nt: TGTGCCAGCAGCCTGGGGAACAGTCTGAACACTGAAGCTTTCTTT
cdr3_aa: CASSLGNSLNTEAFF

v_call: TRBV6-5
j_call: TRBJ1-6
clone_size: medium-sized
d_call: NA
cdr3_nt: TGTGCCAGCAGTACCGGAGGGGGAAATTCACCCCTCCACTTT
cdr3_aa: CASSTGGGNSPLHF

v_call: TRBV9
j_call: TRBJ2-7
clone_size: NA
d_call: NA
cdr3_nt: TGTGCCAGCAGCGTAGGCTCAGGGAGCTCCTACGAGCAGTACTTC
cdr3_aa: CASSVGSGSSYEQYF

v_call: TRBV28
j_call: TRBJ2-7
clone_size: NA
d_call: TRBD1
cdr3_nt: TGTGCCAGCAGTCCCCCGGGACAGCCCTACGAGCAGTACTTC
cdr3_aa: CASSPPGQPYEQYF

v_call: TRBV9
j_call: TRBJ1-1
clone_size: NA
d_call: NA
cdr3_nt: TGTGCCAGCAGCGTAGAAGGGGGAGGGACTGAAGCTTTCTTT
cdr3_aa: CASSVEGGGTEAFF

v_call: TRBV10-3
j_call: TRBJ2-2
clone_size: NA
d_call: NA
cdr3_nt: TGTGCCATCAGTTCCGCCGCAGGGTCGACCGGGGAGCTGTTTTTT
cdr3_aa: CAISSAAGSTGELFF

v_call: TRBV28
j_call: TRBJ2-7
clone_size: NA
d_call: TRBD1
cdr3_nt: TGTGCCAGCAGTTACGGACCGGGACAGGAGCCTTACGAGCAGTACTTC
cdr3_aa: CASSYGPGQEPYEQYF

v_call: TRBV27
j_call: TRBJ2-2
clone_size: NA
d_call: NA
cdr3_nt: TGTGCCAGCAGTTCTTGGGCGGGTGCGAACACCGGGGAGCTGTTTTTT
cdr3_aa: CASSSWAGANTGELFF

v_call: TRBV4-3
j_call: TRBJ1-2
clone_size: once
d_call: TRBD1
cdr3_nt: TGCGCCAGCAGCCAAACGGGACAGTTTTATGGCTACACCTTC
cdr3_aa: CASSQTGQFYGYTF

v_call: TRBV15
j_call: TRBJ1-2
clone_size: NA
d_call: TRBD1
cdr3_nt: TGTGCCACCAGCACGGACAGGGGAGACTATGGCTACACCTTC
cdr3_aa: CATSTDRGDYGYTF

v_call: TRBV18
j_call: TRBJ1-1
clone_size: NA
d_call: NA
cdr3_nt: TGTGCCAGCCTTCTTCCGGGAGCTAACACTGAAGCTTTCTTT
cdr3_aa: CASLLPGANTEAFF

v_call: TRBV5-1
j_call: TRBJ2-1
clone_size: NA
d_call: TRBD2
cdr3_nt: TGCGCCAGCAGCTTCCGGCCCTCGAGCGGGAGCAGTGGTCCCTACAATGAGCAGTTCTTC
cdr3_aa: CASSFRPSSGSSGPYNEQFF

v_call: TRBV5-1
j_call: TRBJ1-3
clone_size: few
d_call: NA
cdr3_nt: TGCGCCAGCAGGTCCCCAGGGACAGGAAACACCATATATTTT
cdr3_aa: CASRSPGTGNTIYF

v_call: TRBV6-5
j_call: TRBJ2-3
clone_size: once
d_call: TRBD2
cdr3_nt: TGTGCCAGCGGAGCTAGCGGGATCGCAGATACGCAGTATTTT
cdr3_aa: CASGASGIADTQYF

v_call: TRBV5-6
j_call: TRBJ1-5
clone_size: once
d_call: NA
cdr3_nt: TGTGCCAGCAGCCTGACTTCGGGGGCTAGGAATCAGCCCCAGCATTTT
cdr3_aa: CASSLTSGARNQPQHF

v_call: TRBV29-1
j_call: TRBJ2-7
clone_size: NA
d_call: TRBD1
cdr3_nt: TGCAGCGTTGAATCCCCTACAGGGGGGTATACCTACGAGCAGTACTTC
cdr3_aa: CSVESPTGGYTYEQYF

v_call: TRBV27
j_call: TRBJ2-1
clone_size: once
d_call: TRBD2
cdr3_nt: TGTGCCAGCAGTTTATCCCGGGGGGGGGCTGTCAATGAGCAGTTCTTC
cdr3_aa: CASSLSRGGAVNEQFF

v_call: TRBV5-4
j_call: TRBJ1-2
clone_size: NA
d_call: NA
cdr3_nt: TGTGCCAGCAGCCCTATTCCCCCCTTACCCTATGGCTACACCTTC
cdr3_aa: CASSPIPPLPYGYTF

v_call: TRBV11-2
j_call: TRBJ1-2
clone_size: once
d_call: TRBD1
cdr3_nt: TGTGCCAGCAGCTTAGTTGGACAGGGGAACGATGGCTACACCTTC
cdr3_aa: CASSLVGQGNDGYTF

v_call: TRBV15
j_call: TRBJ1-1
clone_size: few
d_call: TRBD1
cdr3_nt: TGTGCCACCCACGGGACAGGGAGAACTGAAGCTTTCTTT
cdr3_aa: CATHGTGRTEAFF